The 21 T cell receptor beta chains below come from one sample, sequenced in a study of blood T cell repertoires in COVID-19. TCRdb's copy holds only in-frame clones and misses some; the assay was immunoSEQ multiplex PCR. This table holds 300,000 or so clones, 70% to 90% found once. Sequencing was done on a sample of peripheral blood. The receptors derive from a man between 18 and 35 years old who had recovered from COVID-19.

This chain connects TRBV29-1 to TRBJ1-2; D gene unclear. This CDR3 contains 13 residues. V was shortened by 4 bases and J by 7 bases, with 16 bases between the two germline ends. The germline gives CDR1 SQVTM, CDR2 ANQGSEA. The CDR3 region is CSVGLQDGIGYTF. For the CDR3, the DNA is TGCAGCGTTGGTCTCCAAGACGGGATTGGCTACACCTTC.

V and J are TRBV15 and TRBJ1-2; D is ambiguous. The germline CDR1 and CDR2 sequences are LNHNV and YYDKDF (reference sequence). V lost 3 bases and J 5 bases, leaving 13 bases between the germline ends. The CDR3 is 14 amino acids. CDR3 nucleotide sequence: TGTGCCACCAGCAGCGGGTTAGCGGGATATGGCTACACCTTC. It yields the protein CATSSGLAGYGYTF.

This clone was detected only once. The CDR3 is CATLNRGDREKLFF. The CDR3, as DNA: TGTGCCACCCTAAACCGGGGGGATCGTGAAAAACTGTTTTTT. The chain is built from TRBV19 and TRBJ1-4, with D perhaps TRBD1 (5 bases). The V end was cut by 10 bases, the J end by 7 bases, with 19 bases between. CDR3 size: 14 residues. Looked up from germline, CDR1 is LNHDA and CDR2 is SQIVND (reference sequence).

The V gene is TRBV19, the J gene TRBJ2-3; 10 bases line up with TRBD2. Per the germline V gene, CDR1 is LNHDA and CDR2 is SQIVND (reference sequence). Trimming cost V 1 base and J 2 bases; bases outside gene matches: 6. CDR3 length: 17 amino acids. The CDR3 DNA reads TGTGCCAGTAGTATAGTCAGCCTAGCGGGAGTCACAGATACGCAGTATTTT. Protein product: CASSIVSLAGVTDTQYF.

The chain is built from TRBV30 and TRBJ2-7; 16 nucleotides match TRBD2. Germline lookup yields CDR1 GTSNPN and CDR2 SVGIG (reference sequence). This CDR3 comprises 15 residues. With V trimmed by 6 bases and J by 2 bases, 4 bases remained unmatched. The CDR3 nucleotides read TGTGCCTGCCAAGGGACTAGCGGGAGGGCCTACGAGCAGTACTTC. Translated: CACQGTSGRAYEQYF.

This clone is a singleton in its sample. The V and J genes are TRBV27 and TRBJ2-1; D possibly corresponds to TRBD2 (5 bases). In germline, CDR1 is MNHEY, CDR2 SMNVEV (reference sequence). This CDR3 has 16 residues. The V end was cut by 6 bases, the J end by 7 bases, with 22 bases between. The CDR3 region has the DNA TGTGCCAGCAGCCTCCCGGACGGGGATCCGTCGAATGAGCAGTTCTTC. Protein sequence: CASSLPDGDPSNEQFF.

The J gene is TRBJ1-1, the V gene TRBV7-9, with 7 bases identical to TRBD1. Per the germline V gene, CDR1 is SEHNR and CDR2 is FQNEAQ (reference sequence). This CDR3 has 16 amino acids. V gave up 5 bases and J gave up 1 base; unmatched junction bases: 10. In DNA, the CDR3 is TGTGCCAGCAGCCCCTGGACAGGTGTATCGAACACTGAAGCTTTCTTT. It encodes CASSPWTGVSNTEAFF.

The chain joins TRBV6-5 to TRBJ1-2; 7 bases map to TRBD1. This CDR3 comprises 15 residues. The trim removed 4 bases at V and 3 bases at J, leaving 8 bases unmatched. Germline assignment: CDR1 MNHEY and CDR2 SVGAGI. The CDR3 DNA sequence: TGTGCCAGCAGTTCACAAAAAGGGGGCCACTATGGCTACACCTTC. Protein product: CASSSQKGGHYGYTF.

This chain connects TRBV18 to TRBJ1-1; TRBD1 might be the D (6 bases). Looked up from germline, CDR1 is KGHSH and CDR2 is LQKENI. CDR3 length: 16 amino acids. The V and J ends lost 3 bases and 5 bases respectively, with 19 bases between them. The CDR3 DNA sequence: TGTGCCAGCTCACCCGGGACGACAGGACCTAGGACTGAAGCTTTCTTT. Encoded protein: CASSPGTTGPRTEAFF.

This clone was recorded once. The genes are TRBV30 and TRBJ1-2; the D gene is possibly TRBD1 (5 bases). From germline, CDR1 is GTSNPN and CDR2 SVGIG (reference sequence). The CDR3 runs to 13 residues. V dropped 4 bases and J dropped 4 bases, with 13 bases sitting between them. The CDR3 DNA reads as TGTGCCTGGATCCGCGCGGGGGGCTATGGCTACACCTTC. This sequence encodes CAWIRAGGYGYTF. Supplemented by reference TRBV30 and TRBJ1-2, the full variable domain reads SQTIHQWPATLVQPVGSPLSLECTVEGTSNPNLYWYRQAAGRGLQLLFYSVGIGQISSEVPQNLSASRPQDRQFILSSKKLLLSDSGFYLCAWIRAGGYGYTFGSGTRLTVV.

The chain links TRBV3-1 (or the pseudogene TRBV3-2) to TRBJ2-1; 8 bases line up with TRBD2. The CDR3 runs to 14 residues. Germline V gives CDR1 LGHDT, CDR2 YNNKEL (reference sequence). With 4 bases clipped from V and 14 bases from J, the junction kept 13 bases outside the gene matches. CDR3 residues: CASSLSGTHHAKFF. The CDR3 region has the DNA TGTGCCAGCAGCCTTAGCGGGACCCACCATGCTAAGTTCTTC.

This chain connects TRBV5-1 to TRBJ2-3; the match to TRBD1 covers 7 bases. CDR3 length: 15 residues. CDR1 is SGHRS, CDR2 YFSETQ, per germline. V was clipped by 5 bases and J by 5 bases; unmatched bases: 11. CDR3 residues: CASSPTDRVEDTQYF. The CDR3 DNA follows: TGCGCCAGCAGTCCCACCGACAGGGTCGAAGATACGCAGTATTTT. Full variable domain (rest looked up from reference TRBV5-1 and TRBJ2-3): KAGVTQTPRYLIKTRGQQVTLSCSPISGHRSVSWYQQTPGQGLQFLFEYFSETQRNKGNFPGRFSGRQFSNSRSEMNVSTLELGDSALYLCASSPTDRVEDTQYFGPGTRLTVL.

V gene TRBV29-1 combines with J gene TRBJ1-1; TRBD1 agrees at 8 bases. Germline V CDR1 and CDR2: SQVTM, ANQGSEA. After removal of 5 bases from V and 4 bases from J, the junction contained 21 bases not matched to a gene. This CDR3 is 18 amino acids long. This CDR3 reads CSVTKGTRQGRGGTEAFF. The CDR3 nucleotides are TGCAGCGTTACAAAGGGCACCCGACAGGGGAGGGGAGGCACTGAAGCTTTCTTT.

This chain joins TRBV6-5 and TRBJ1-5; TRBD1 might be the D (5 bases). Trimming stripped 6 bases from V and 4 bases from J, with 10 bases between. The CDR3 length is 13 residues. In germline, CDR1 is MNHEY, CDR2 SVGAGI. CDR3 sequence: CASSPGGNQPQHF. The CDR3 DNA is TGTGCCAGCAGCCCGGGGGGAAATCAGCCCCAGCATTTT.

The chain carries TRBV6-5 and TRBJ1-2, with a tentative D call TRBD1 (5 bases). This CDR3 is built from 13 residues. Germline V CDR1 and CDR2: MNHEY, SVGAGI. V was pared by 5 bases and J by 2 bases, with 9 bases between. CDR3 protein: CASSPTENYGYTF. The CDR3, as DNA: TGTGCCAGCAGTCCGACAGAAAACTATGGCTACACCTTC.

The rearrangement uses TRBV3-1 (or the pseudogene TRBV3-2) and TRBJ1-2; D perhaps matches TRBD1 (5 bases). The CDR3 has 15 residues. The V and J ends lost 1 base and 4 bases respectively, with 13 bases between them. Germline V gene data show CDR1 as LGHDT and CDR2 as YNNKEL (reference sequence). Here the CDR3 DNA reads TGTGCCAGCAGCCAAGGCGGGGGGACTCTCTATGGCTACACCTTC. It encodes CASSQGGGTLYGYTF.

The CDR3 region is CASSPGGEGYEQYF. The CDR3, as DNA: TGCGCCAGCAGCCCTGGCGGAGAGGGCTACGAGCAGTACTTC. The chain links TRBV5-1 to TRBJ2-7, with a tentative D call TRBD2 (5 bases). Germline CDR1 is SGHRS and CDR2 is YFSETQ. CDR3 length equals 14 residues. V dropped 4 bases and J dropped 3 bases, with 14 bases sitting between them. Full variable domain (outside the CDR3, taken from reference TRBV5-1 and TRBJ2-7): KAGVTQTPRYLIKTRGQQVTLSCSPISGHRSVSWYQQTPGQGLQFLFEYFSETQRNKGNFPGRFSGRQFSNSRSEMNVSTLELGDSALYLCASSPGGEGYEQYFGPGTRLTVT.

The chain is built from TRBV4-3 and TRBJ2-3; weak D call: TRBD2 (6 bases). The CDR3 consists of 16 residues. V was cut by 0 bases and J by 2 bases, with 12 bases left in between. Germline V gene lookup returns CDR1 LGHNA and CDR2 YSLEER. CDR3: CASSQEGGAFTDTQYF. CDR3 DNA: TGCGCCAGCAGCCAAGAGGGCGGGGCCTTCACAGATACGCAGTATTTT.

The chain couples TRBV6-2 or TRBV6-3 to TRBJ1-2, with 7 bases matching TRBD1. With 5 bases clipped from V and 5 bases from J, the junction kept 2 bases outside the gene matches. The CDR3 length is 12 residues. The germline CDR1 and CDR2 sequences are MNHEY and SVGEGT. Written as DNA, the CDR3 is TGTGCCAGCAGTCTACAGGGGTATGGCTACACCTTC. Its protein product is CASSLQGYGYTF.

The V call is TRBV12-3 or TRBV12-4, the J call TRBJ2-1, with 7 bases identical to TRBD1. With 8 bases clipped from V and 7 bases from J, the junction kept 8 bases outside the gene matches. The CDR3 totals 13 residues. As DNA, the CDR3 is TGTGCCAGCTGGACAGGCCATGGTAATGAGCAGTTCTTC. It translates to CASWTGHGNEQFF.

The chain recombines TRBV5-1 with TRBJ2-7, with D unresolved. Germline V gene data show CDR1 as SGHRS and CDR2 as YFSETQ. The CDR3 sequence is 15 residues long. V lost 4 bases and J 2 bases, leaving 16 bases between the germline ends. CDR3 sequence: CASSPEVSRTYEQYF. CDR3 DNA: TGCGCCAGCAGCCCTGAGGTGTCGAGGACCTACGAGCAGTACTTC.